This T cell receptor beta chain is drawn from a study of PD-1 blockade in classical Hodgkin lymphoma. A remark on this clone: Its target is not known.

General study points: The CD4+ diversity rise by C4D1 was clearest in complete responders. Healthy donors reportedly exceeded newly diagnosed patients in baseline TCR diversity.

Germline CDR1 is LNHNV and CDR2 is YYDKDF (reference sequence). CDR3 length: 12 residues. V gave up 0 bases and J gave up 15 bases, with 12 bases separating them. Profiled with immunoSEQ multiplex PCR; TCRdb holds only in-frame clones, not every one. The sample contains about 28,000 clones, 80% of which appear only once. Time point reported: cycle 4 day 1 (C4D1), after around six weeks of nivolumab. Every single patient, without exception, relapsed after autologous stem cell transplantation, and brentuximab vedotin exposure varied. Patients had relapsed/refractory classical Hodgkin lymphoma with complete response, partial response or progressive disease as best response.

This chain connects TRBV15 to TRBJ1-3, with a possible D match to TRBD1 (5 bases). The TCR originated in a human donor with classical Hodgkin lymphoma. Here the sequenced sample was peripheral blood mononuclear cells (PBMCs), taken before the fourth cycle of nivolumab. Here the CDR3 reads CATSREGRTPYF. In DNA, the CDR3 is TGTGCCACCAGCAGAGAGGGACGGACTCCATATTTT.